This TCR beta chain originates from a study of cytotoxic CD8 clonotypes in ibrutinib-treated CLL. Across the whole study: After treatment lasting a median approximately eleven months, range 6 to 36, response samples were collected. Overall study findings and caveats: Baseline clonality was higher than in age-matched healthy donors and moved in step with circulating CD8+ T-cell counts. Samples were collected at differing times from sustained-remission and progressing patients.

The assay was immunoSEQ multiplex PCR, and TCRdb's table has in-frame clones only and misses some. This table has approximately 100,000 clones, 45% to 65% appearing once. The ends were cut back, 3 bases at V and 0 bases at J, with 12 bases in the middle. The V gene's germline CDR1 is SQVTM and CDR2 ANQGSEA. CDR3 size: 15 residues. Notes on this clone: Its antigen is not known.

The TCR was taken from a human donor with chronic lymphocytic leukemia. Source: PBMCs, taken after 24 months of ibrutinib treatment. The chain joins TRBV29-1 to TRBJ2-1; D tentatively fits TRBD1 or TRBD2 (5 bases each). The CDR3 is CSVDGDLSSYNEQFF. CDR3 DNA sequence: TGCAGCGTTGACGGGGACCTCAGCTCCTACAATGAGCAGTTCTTC.